These 23 T cell receptor beta chains originate from one sample sequenced in a study of CD8 T cell repertoires and HIV-1 epitope variants. For these TCRs, the target antigens are not known. Profiled with immunoSEQ multiplex PCR; TCRdb holds only in-frame clones, not every one. The profile shows 6,000 or so clones, approximately 68% of them singletons. The sequencing input was cultured CD8+ T cells derived from PBMCs. Receptors were obtained from a male donor with HIV.

The chain uses TRBV28 and TRBJ2-7; possibly TRBD1 for D (5 bases). The CDR3 sequence is 16 residues long. V was shortened by 7 bases and J by 4 bases, with 23 bases between the two germline ends. Germline loops: CDR1 MDHEN, CDR2 SYDVKM. The CDR3 protein is CASNSPGSGKGYEQYF. In DNA, the CDR3 is TGTGCCAGCAATTCTCCCGGATCAGGGAAAGGGTACGAGCAGTACTTC.

This chain connects TRBV27 to TRBJ1-4, with a weak D call TRBD1 (5 bases). Trimming shortened V by 8 bases and J by 3 bases, and 22 bases separated the two germline ends. Germline V gene data show CDR1 as MNHEY and CDR2 as SMNVEV (reference sequence). The CDR3 runs 17 residues. The DNA of the CDR3 is TGTGCCAGCGCCTTTAGAGGGTTGGGACGGGCTAATGAAAAACTGTTTTTT. Protein sequence: CASAFRGLGRANEKLFF.

This chain links TRBV5-5 with TRBJ2-7; the match to TRBD1 covers 9 bases. CDR3 size: 14 residues. The germline CDR1 and CDR2 sequences are SGHKS and YYEKEE (reference sequence). V gave up 4 bases and J gave up 4 bases; unmatched junction bases: 6. CDR3 DNA: TGTGCCAGCAGCAAAGGGACAGGGAGATACGAGCAGTACTTC. Its protein product is CASSKGTGRYEQYF.

Sample share makes this clone medium-sized (0.01 to 0.1%). The V gene is TRBV27, the J gene TRBJ1-2; 9 positions match TRBD1. With 6 bases clipped from V and 3 bases from J, the junction kept 8 bases outside the gene matches. The CDR3 spans 15 residues. The germline CDR1 and CDR2 sequences are MNHEY and SMNVEV (reference sequence). The CDR3: CASRSGQGRDYGYTF. The CDR3 DNA reads TGTGCCAGCAGGAGTGGACAGGGGCGTGACTATGGCTACACCTTC.

This clone was seen a few times. V is TRBV6-5 and J is TRBJ2-7, with D perhaps assigned TRBD1 or TRBD2 (5 bases each). The CDR3 is 14 residues long. Per the germline V gene, CDR1 is MNHEY and CDR2 is SVGAGI. V dropped 6 bases and J dropped 2 bases, with 14 bases sitting between them. The CDR3 nucleotides are TGTGCCAGCAGCCCCGGGGCGATTACCTACGAGCAGTACTTC. Residues: CASSPGAITYEQYF.

This clone turned up a few times. This rearrangement joins TRBV5-5 to TRBJ2-5; 11 bases are shared with TRBD2. Germline V gene data show CDR1 as SGHKS and CDR2 as YYEKEE (reference sequence). This CDR3 has 15 residues. V gave up 2 bases and J gave up 2 bases; unmatched junction bases: 2. CDR3 sequence reads: CASSFSSGGQETQYF. The CDR3 coding sequence is TGTGCCAGCAGCTTTTCTAGCGGGGGGCAAGAGACCCAGTACTTC.

The chain joins TRBV19 to TRBJ1-6, with a weak D call TRBD1 (5 bases). The germline gives CDR1 LNHDA, CDR2 SQIVND (reference sequence). The CDR3 loop spans 12 amino acids. Trimming took off 5 bases at V and 13 bases at J, with 12 bases between the two ends. The CDR3 reads CASSVGGSPLHF. DNA for the CDR3: TGTGCCAGTAGTGTGGGGGGTTCCCCCCTCCACTTT.

The chain joins TRBV11-2 to TRBJ2-1, with D hard to call. Per germline, CDR1 SGHAT and CDR2 FQNNGV. There are 15 residues in the CDR3. V was clipped by 5 bases and J by 5 bases, with 16 bases between them. The CDR3 here is CASSPGAVDNNEQFF. The CDR3 DNA follows: TGTGCCAGCAGCCCAGGAGCCGTAGATAACAATGAGCAGTTCTTC. The full variable domain, with the rest looked up from reference TRBV11-2 and TRBJ2-1, is EAGVAQSPRYKIIEKRQSVAFWCNPISGHATLYWYQQILGQGPKLLIQFQNNGVVDDSQLPKDRFSAERLKGVDSTLKIQPAKLEDSAVYLCASSPGAVDNNEQFFGPGTRLTVL.

This chain uses TRBV5-5 with TRBJ1-1; 9 bases agree with TRBD1. The V gene's germline CDR1 is SGHKS and CDR2 YYEKEE (reference sequence). The trim removed 5 bases at V and 3 bases at J, leaving 2 bases unmatched. The CDR3 loop spans 13 amino acids. The CDR3 bases are TGTGCCAGCAGTCGGACAGGGGACACTGAAGCTTTCTTT. Its translation is CASSRTGDTEAFF.

This clone showed up just once. The chain couples TRBV2 to TRBJ2-1; D is possibly TRBD1 or TRBD2 (6 bases each). Trimming took 5 bases from V and 9 from J, leaving 23 bases between them. The CDR3 spans 16 residues. Per the germline V gene, CDR1 is SNHLY and CDR2 is FYNNEI. The CDR3: CASSSPGLQQGGEQFF. In DNA, the CDR3 is TGTGCCAGCAGTTCTCCGGGACTTCAACAAGGGGGTGAGCAGTTCTTC.

This clone was detected a few times. The J gene is TRBJ2-7, the V gene TRBV10-3; D might be TRBD1 or TRBD2, each matching 5 bases. CDR1 is ENHRY, CDR2 SYGVKD, per germline. The CDR3 consists of 13 residues. V shed 2 bases and J shed 13 bases, with 18 bases lying between them. Written as DNA, the CDR3 is TGTGCCATCAGTGAGGATCGCTGGGGACCGCAATACTTC. This codes for CAISEDRWGPQYF.

This clone was counted a single time. This sequence joins TRBV5-5 and TRBJ1-2, with a possible D match to TRBD1 (5 bases). Germline V gene data show CDR1 as SGHKS and CDR2 as YYEKEE (reference sequence). This CDR3 contains 14 residues. V dropped 2 bases and J dropped 0 bases, with 8 bases sitting between them. CDR3 loop: CASSLDSTNYGYTF. CDR3 nucleotides: TGTGCCAGCAGCTTAGACAGTACTAACTATGGCTACACCTTC.

The chain uses TRBV9 and TRBJ2-7; maybe TRBD1 (5 bases). Germline CDR1 is SGDLS and CDR2 is YYNGEE. CDR3 length: 13 residues. The V and J ends lost 3 bases and 0 bases respectively, with 7 bases between them. The CDR3 nucleotides are TGTGCCAGCAGCGAAGACAGCTCCTACGAGCAGTACTTC. It is translated as CASSEDSSYEQYF.

The rearrangement joins TRBV27 to TRBJ2-7; no definite D call. Trimming stripped 2 bases from V and 5 bases from J, with 16 bases between. The CDR3 covers 15 residues. The V gene's germline CDR1 is MNHEY and CDR2 SMNVEV (reference sequence). The CDR3 region has the DNA TGTGCCAGCAGTTTACGGGTTTGGTACAGAGACGAGCAGTACTTC. This translates into CASSLRVWYRDEQYF.

V is TRBV28 and J is TRBJ1-1; D may be TRBD1 (6 bases). V shed 6 bases and J shed 5 bases, with 16 bases lying between them. Germline V CDR1 and CDR2: MDHEN, SYDVKM. The CDR3 spans 14 residues. DNA of the CDR3: TGTGCCAGCAGACCCTGGGGGGCCGGGACTGAAGCTTTCTTT. Its translation is CASRPWGAGTEAFF. Together with reference TRBV28 and TRBJ1-1, the CDR3 gives the full variable domain: DVKVTQSSRYLVKRTGEKVFLECVQDMDHENMFWYRQDPGLGLRLIYFSYDVKMKEKGDIPEGYSVSREKKERFSLILESASTNQTSMYLCASRPWGAGTEAFFGQGTRLTVV.

V usage is TRBV4-1 and J usage is TRBJ1-2; D unclear. V lost 2 bases to trimming and J lost 2 bases, with 12 bases between them. In germline, CDR1 is MGHRA, CDR2 YSYEKL. The CDR3 runs to 15 residues. CDR3 DNA: TGCGCCAGCAGCCAACTGGCGCAATCGAACTATGGCTACACCTTC. This translates into CASSQLAQSNYGYTF.

The chain joins TRBV28 to TRBJ2-7, with D possibly TRBD2 on 6 matching bases. Germline CDR1 MDHEN, CDR2 SYDVKM. V was shortened by 3 bases and J by 3 bases, with 12 bases between the two germline ends. CDR3 length: 14 residues. CDR3 in DNA: TGTGCCAGCAGTTTCCCCGGGGGTGGCTACGAGCAGTACTTC. It translates to CASSFPGGGYEQYF.

The chain has TRBV7-9 and TRBJ2-2, with D hard to call. V shed 3 bases and J shed 8 bases, with 10 bases lying between them. This CDR3 is built from 13 residues. Germline CDR1 and CDR2: SEHNR and FQNEAQ (reference sequence). CDR3 nucleotides: TGTGCCAGCAGCTTGAAGAGTTCTGGGGAGCTGTTTTTT. It specifies CASSLKSSGELFF.

The CDR3 nucleotides are TGTGCCAGCAGTTACTCTGACAGGGGCTATGGCTACACCTTC. Translated: CASSYSDRGYGYTF. The J gene is TRBJ1-2, the V gene TRBV6-5, with TRBD1 matching 8 bases. Germline V gives CDR1 MNHEY, CDR2 SVGAGI. Losses at the gene ends were 0 bases for V and 4 bases for J; bases not matched to a gene: 1. The CDR3 sequence is 14 residues long.

The J gene is TRBJ1-1, the V gene TRBV9, with D perhaps TRBD1 (5 bases). Trimming left V 4 bases short and J 2 bases short, with 9 bases between. Germline V gene data show CDR1 as SGDLS and CDR2 as YYNGEE. The CDR3 covers 13 residues. This chain's CDR3 is CASSRDGNTEAFF. DNA for the CDR3: TGTGCCAGCAGCAGGGACGGTAACACTGAAGCTTTCTTT.

The chain is built from TRBV5-1 and TRBJ2-7; 7 nucleotides agree with TRBD1. Trimming at V came to 4 bases and at J to 2 bases, leaving 9 bases not matched to a gene. There are 15 residues in the CDR3. Germline CDR1 reads SGHRS; CDR2 reads YFSETQ. The DNA for the CDR3 is TGCGCCAGCAGCCCTATACCGGGACAGACCTACGAGCAGTACTTC. Translated: CASSPIPGQTYEQYF. The variable domain in full, with the rest retrieved from reference TRBV5-1 and TRBJ2-7, is KAGVTQTPRYLIKTRGQQVTLSCSPISGHRSVSWYQQTPGQGLQFLFEYFSETQRNKGNFPGRFSGRQFSNSRSEMNVSTLELGDSALYLCASSPIPGQTYEQYFGPGTRLTVT.

V and J are TRBV19 and TRBJ2-1, with D perhaps TRBD1 (5 bases). Germline V gene sequence: CDR1 LNHDA, CDR2 SQIVND (reference sequence). Trimming took off 5 bases at V and 0 bases at J, with 14 bases between the two ends. The CDR3 has 16 residues. CDR3 sequence: CASSASGISSYNEQFF. CDR3 nucleotides: TGTGCCAGTAGTGCTTCAGGGATCTCCTCCTACAATGAGCAGTTCTTC.

The chain uses TRBV2 and TRBJ2-2; the D gene is possibly TRBD1 (5 bases). There are 14 residues in the CDR3. The V end was cut by 5 bases, the J end by 6 bases, with 13 bases between. Germline values: CDR1 SNHLY, CDR2 FYNNEI. The CDR3 is CASSSVQESGELFF. The CDR3 bases are TGTGCCAGCAGTTCAGTACAGGAGTCCGGGGAGCTGTTTTTT.